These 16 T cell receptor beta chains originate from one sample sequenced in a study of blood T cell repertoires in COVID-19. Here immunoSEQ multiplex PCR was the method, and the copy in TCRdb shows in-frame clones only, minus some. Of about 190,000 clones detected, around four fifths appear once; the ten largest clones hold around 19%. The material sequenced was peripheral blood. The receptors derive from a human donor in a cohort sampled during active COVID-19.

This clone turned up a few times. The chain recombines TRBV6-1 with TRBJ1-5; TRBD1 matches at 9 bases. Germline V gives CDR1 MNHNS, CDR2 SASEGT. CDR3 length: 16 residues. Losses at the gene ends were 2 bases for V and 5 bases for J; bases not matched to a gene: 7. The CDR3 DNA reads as TGTGCCAGCAGTGAACCCGGGACAGGGAAGGATCAGCCCCAGCATTTT. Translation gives CASSEPGTGKDQPQHF.

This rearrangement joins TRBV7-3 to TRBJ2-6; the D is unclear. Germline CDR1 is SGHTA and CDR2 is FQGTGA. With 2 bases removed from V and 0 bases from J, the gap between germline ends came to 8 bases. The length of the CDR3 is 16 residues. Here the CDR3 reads CASSLYPVSGANVLTF. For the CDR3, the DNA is TGTGCCAGCAGCTTATATCCGGTCTCTGGGGCCAACGTCCTGACTTTC.

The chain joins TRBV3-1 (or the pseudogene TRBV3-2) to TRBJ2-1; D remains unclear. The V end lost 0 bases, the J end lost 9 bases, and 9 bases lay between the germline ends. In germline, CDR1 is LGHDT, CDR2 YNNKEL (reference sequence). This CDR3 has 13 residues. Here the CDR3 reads CASSQDDRAEQFF. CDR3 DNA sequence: TGTGCCAGCAGCCAAGATGATCGCGCTGAGCAGTTCTTC.

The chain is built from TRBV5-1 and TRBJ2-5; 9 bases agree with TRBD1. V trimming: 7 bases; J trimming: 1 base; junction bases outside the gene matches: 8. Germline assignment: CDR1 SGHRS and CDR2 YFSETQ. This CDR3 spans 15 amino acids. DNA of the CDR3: TGCGCCAGCTCTGATGACAGGGGGGTCCAAGAGACCCAGTACTTC. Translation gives CASSDDRGVQETQYF. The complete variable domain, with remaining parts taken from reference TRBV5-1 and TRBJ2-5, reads KAGVTQTPRYLIKTRGQQVTLSCSPISGHRSVSWYQQTPGQGLQFLFEYFSETQRNKGNFPGRFSGRQFSNSRSEMNVSTLELGDSALYLCASSDDRGVQETQYFGPGTRLLVL.

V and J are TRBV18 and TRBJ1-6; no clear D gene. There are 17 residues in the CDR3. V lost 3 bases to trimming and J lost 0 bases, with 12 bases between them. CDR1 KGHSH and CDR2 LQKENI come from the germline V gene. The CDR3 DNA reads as TGTGCCAGCTCACCGGCGGGGTCGAGCTCCTATAATTCACCCCTCCACTTT. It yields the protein CASSPAGSSSYNSPLHF.

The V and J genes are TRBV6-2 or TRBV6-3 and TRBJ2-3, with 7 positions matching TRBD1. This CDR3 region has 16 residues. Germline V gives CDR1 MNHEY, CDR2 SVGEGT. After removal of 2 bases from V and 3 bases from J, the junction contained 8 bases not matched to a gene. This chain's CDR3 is CASSYLQGPGTDTQYF. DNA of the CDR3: TGTGCCAGCAGTTACCTACAGGGGCCAGGGACAGATACGCAGTATTTT.

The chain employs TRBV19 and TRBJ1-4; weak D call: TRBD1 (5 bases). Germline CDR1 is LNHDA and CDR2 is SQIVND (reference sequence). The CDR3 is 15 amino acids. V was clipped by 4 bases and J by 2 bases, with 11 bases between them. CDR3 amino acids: CASSSPRGTNEKLFF. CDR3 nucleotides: TGTGCCAGTAGTAGCCCTCGGGGGACTAATGAAAAACTGTTTTTT.

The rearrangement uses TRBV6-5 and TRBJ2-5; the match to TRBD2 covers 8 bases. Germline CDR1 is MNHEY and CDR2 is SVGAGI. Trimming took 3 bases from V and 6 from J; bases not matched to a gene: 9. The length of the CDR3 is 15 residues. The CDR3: CASSYISGTSQTQYF. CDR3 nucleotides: TGTGCCAGCAGTTATATTTCCGGGACTAGTCAGACCCAGTACTTC.

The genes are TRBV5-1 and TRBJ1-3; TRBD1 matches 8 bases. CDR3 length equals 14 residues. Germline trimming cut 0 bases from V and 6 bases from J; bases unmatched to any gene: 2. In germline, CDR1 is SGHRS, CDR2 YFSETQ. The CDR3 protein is CASSLGQGSNTIYF. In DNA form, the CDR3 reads TGCGCCAGCAGCTTGGGACAGGGGTCAAACACCATATATTTT.

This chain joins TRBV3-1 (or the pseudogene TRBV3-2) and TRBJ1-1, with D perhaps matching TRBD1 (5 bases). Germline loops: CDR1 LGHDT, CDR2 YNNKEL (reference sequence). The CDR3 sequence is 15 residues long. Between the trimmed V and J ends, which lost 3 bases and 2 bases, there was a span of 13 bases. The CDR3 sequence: CASSHGRGRNTEAFF. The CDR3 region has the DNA TGTGCCAGCAGCCACGGACGGGGGAGAAACACTGAAGCTTTCTTT.

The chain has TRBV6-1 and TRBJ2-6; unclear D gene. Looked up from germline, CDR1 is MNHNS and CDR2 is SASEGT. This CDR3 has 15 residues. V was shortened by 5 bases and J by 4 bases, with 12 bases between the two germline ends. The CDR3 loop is CASSSRLGGANVLTF. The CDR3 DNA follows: TGTGCCAGCAGTTCCCGATTGGGCGGGGCCAACGTCCTGACTTTC.

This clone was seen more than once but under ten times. CDR3 region: CASSTSGTGKANYGYTF. The CDR3 coding sequence is TGTGCCAGCAGCACAAGTGGGACAGGGAAAGCTAACTATGGCTACACCTTC. The chain is built from TRBV7-3 and TRBJ1-2; 9 nucleotides line up with TRBD1. Trimming took 5 bases from V and 0 from J; bases not matched to a gene: 10. The CDR3 sequence is 17 residues long. The V gene's germline CDR1 is SGHTA and CDR2 FQGTGA.

CDR3 nucleotides: TGTGCCAGTAGTAACAGTTTGGGGACTTTGAACACTGAAGCTTTCTTT. Its translation: CASSNSLGTLNTEAFF. The chain links TRBV19 to TRBJ1-1, with D possibly matching TRBD1 (5 bases). The CDR3 totals 16 residues. Trimming removed 4 bases from V and 0 bases from J, with 15 bases in between. CDR1 is LNHDA, CDR2 SQIVND, per germline (reference sequence).

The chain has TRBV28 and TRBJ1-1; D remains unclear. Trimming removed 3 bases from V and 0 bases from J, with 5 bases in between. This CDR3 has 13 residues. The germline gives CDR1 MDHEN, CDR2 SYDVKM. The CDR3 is CASSFTLNTEAFF. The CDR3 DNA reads TGTGCCAGCAGTTTCACATTGAACACTGAAGCTTTCTTT.

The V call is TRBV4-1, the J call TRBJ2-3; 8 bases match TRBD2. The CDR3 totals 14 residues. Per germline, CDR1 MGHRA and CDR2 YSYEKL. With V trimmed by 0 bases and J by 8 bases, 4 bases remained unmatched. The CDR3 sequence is CASSQDPAGATQYF. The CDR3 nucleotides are TGCGCCAGCAGCCAAGATCCAGCGGGAGCTACGCAGTATTTT.

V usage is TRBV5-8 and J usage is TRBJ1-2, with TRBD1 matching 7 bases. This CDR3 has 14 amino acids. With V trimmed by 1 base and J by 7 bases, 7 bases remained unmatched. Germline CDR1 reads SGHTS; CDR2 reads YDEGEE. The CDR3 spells CASSLRTGDGGYTF. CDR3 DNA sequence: TGTGCCAGCAGCTTGCGGACAGGTGATGGTGGCTACACCTTC.